The present entry profiles one T cell receptor beta chain with its context. The data stem from a study of blood T cell repertoires in COVID-19. Whole-study context: Acute-phase and convalescent COVID-19 samples originated in the United States, Italy and Spain. The cDNA or gDNA used as material had been derived from T cells, B-cell-depleted T cells, or PBMCs.

Participant reports of clinical history set cohort assignment. Original processing notes: Reference gene primer amplification in the assay estimated nucleated cell counts. This table comes from immunoSEQ multiplex PCR, and its TCRdb copy is limited to in-frame clones, with some not included. That table supplies the V and J calls and clone size; D and trimming were determined from the DNA. Among under 300,000 clones listed, around 82% were seen once. This CDR3 comprises 20 residues. V dropped 8 bases and J dropped 0; count of bases not matched to a gene: 19. Germline loops: CDR1 SNHLY, CDR2 FYNNEI. Sequences were obtained from PBMCs or T cells enriched from blood (not recorded which). The chain employs TRBV2 and TRBJ1-5; 10 nucleotides align to TRBD1. The sequence was obtained from a man between 45 and 60 years old who had recovered from COVID-19. The CDR3 loop is CASARGPGTGVGYSNQPQHF. CDR3 DNA sequence: TGTGCCAGCGCGAGGGGTCCCGGGACAGGGGTAGGGTATAGCAATCAGCCCCAGCATTTT.